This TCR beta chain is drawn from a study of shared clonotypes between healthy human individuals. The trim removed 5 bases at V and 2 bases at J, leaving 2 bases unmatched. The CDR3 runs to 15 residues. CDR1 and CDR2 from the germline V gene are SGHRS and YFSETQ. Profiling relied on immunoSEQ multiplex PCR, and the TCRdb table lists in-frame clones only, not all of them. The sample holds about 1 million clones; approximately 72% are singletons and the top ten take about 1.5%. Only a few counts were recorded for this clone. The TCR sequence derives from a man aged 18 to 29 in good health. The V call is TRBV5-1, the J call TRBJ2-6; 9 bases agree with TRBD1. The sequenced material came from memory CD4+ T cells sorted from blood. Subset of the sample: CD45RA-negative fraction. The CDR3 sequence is CASRQGAAGANVLTF. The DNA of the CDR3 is TGCGCCAGCAGACAGGGGGCGGCTGGGGCCAACGTCCTGACTTTC. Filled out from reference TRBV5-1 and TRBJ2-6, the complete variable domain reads KAGVTQTPRYLIKTRGQQVTLSCSPISGHRSVSWYQQTPGQGLQFLFEYFSETQRNKGNFPGRFSGRQFSNSRSEMNVSTLELGDSALYLCASRQGAAGANVLTFGAGSRLTVL.